This TCR beta chain was captured in a study of T cells in Graves' hyperthyroidism and ophthalmopathy. RNA transcripts served as the template for amplifying TCR beta CDR3 regions. Carried out on the TCR CDR3, a first-round RT-PCR used the HTBI primer set. TCRdb re-called the multiplex PCR reads with MiXCR, one entry per CDR3 protein. The sample lists hundreds of thousands of distinct CDR3 sequences; under 20% were seen once. This clonotype was detected a few times. Trimming took off 8 bases at V and 2 bases at J, with 9 bases between the two ends. The germline V gene encodes CDR1 LGHDT and CDR2 YNNKEL (reference sequence). The CDR3 consists of 13 residues.

The rearrangement links TRBV3-1 to TRBJ2-2; possibly TRBD2 for D (5 bases). Sequencing used blood. The TCR comes from a woman in her 30s with Graves' hyperthyroidism. CDR3 residues: CASPGVNTGELFF. CDR3 nucleotides: TGTGCCAGCCCCGGGGTAAACACCGGGGAGCTGTTTTTT.